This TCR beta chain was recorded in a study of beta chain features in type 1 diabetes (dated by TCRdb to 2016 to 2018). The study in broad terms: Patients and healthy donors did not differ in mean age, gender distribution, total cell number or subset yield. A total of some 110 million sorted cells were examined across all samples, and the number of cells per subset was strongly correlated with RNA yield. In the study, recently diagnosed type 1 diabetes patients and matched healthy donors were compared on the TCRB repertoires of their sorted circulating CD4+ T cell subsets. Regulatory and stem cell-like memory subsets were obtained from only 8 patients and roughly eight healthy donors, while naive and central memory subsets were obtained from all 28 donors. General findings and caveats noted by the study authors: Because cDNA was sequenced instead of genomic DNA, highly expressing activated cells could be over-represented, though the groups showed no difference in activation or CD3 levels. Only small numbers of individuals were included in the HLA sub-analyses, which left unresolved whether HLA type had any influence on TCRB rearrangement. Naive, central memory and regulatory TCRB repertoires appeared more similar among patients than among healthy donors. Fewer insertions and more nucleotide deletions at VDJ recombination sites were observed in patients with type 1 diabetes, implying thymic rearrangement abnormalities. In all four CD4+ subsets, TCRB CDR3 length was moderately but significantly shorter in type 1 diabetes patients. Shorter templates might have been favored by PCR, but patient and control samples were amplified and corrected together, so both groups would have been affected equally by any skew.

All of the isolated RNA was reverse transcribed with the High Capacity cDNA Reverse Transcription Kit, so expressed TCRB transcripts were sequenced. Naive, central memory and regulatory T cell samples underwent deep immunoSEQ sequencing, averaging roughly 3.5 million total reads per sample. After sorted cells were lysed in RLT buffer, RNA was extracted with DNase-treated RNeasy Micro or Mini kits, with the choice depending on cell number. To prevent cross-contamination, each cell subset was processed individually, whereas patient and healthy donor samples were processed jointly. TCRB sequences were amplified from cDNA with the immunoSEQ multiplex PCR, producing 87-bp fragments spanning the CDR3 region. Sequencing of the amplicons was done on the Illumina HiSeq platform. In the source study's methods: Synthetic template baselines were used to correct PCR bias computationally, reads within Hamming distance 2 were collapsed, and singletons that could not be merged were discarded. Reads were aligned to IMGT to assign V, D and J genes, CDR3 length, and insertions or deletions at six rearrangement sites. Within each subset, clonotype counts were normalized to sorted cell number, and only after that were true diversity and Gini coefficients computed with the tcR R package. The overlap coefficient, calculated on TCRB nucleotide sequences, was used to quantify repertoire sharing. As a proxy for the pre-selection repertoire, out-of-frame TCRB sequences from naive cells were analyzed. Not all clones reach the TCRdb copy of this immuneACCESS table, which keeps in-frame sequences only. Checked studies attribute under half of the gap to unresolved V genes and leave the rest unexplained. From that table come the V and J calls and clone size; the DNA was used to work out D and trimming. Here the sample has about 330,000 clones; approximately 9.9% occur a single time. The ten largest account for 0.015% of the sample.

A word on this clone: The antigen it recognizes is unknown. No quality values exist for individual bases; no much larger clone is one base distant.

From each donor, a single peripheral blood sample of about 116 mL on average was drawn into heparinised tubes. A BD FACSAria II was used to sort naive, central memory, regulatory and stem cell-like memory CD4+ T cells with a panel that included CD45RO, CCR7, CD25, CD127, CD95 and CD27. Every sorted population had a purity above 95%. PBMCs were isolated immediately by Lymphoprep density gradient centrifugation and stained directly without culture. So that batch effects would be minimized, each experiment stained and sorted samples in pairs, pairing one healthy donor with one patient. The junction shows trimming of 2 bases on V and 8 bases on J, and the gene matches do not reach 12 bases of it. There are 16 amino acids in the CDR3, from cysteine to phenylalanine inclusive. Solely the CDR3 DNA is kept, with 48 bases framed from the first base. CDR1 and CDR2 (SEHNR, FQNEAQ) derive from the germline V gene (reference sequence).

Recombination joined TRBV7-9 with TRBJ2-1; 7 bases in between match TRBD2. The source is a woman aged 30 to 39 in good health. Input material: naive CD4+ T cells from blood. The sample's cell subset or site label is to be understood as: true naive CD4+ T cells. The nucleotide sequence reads TGTGCCAGCAGCTTAAGGGCTACTAGCGAACGGGATGAGCAGTTCTTC. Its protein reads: CASSLRATSERDEQFF. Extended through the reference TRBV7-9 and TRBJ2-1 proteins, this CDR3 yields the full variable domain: DTGVSQNPRHKITKRGQNVTFRCDPISEHNRLYWYRQTLGQGPEFLTYFQNEAQLEKSRLLSDRFSAERPKGSFSTLEIQRTEQGDSAMYLCASSLRATSERDEQFFGPGTRLTVL.